This T cell receptor beta chain came from a study of blood T cell repertoires in COVID-19. Looking at the study overall: The origin of the acute and convalescent COVID-19 samples was the United States, Italy and Spain.

CDR1 and CDR2 from the germline V gene are WNHNN and SYGVQD (reference sequence). The germline V and J ends were trimmed by 5 bases and 9 bases, with 14 bases remaining between them. The CDR3 covers 13 residues. Original methodology: Reference gene primer amplification in the assay estimated nucleated cell counts. Produced via immunoSEQ multiplex PCR; TCRdb's table is partial and in-frame only. V, J and clone size are taken as reported in that table, and D and trimming were inferred from the DNA itself. Among roughly 81,000 clones, 91% were seen once, and the ten largest hold under 2%. The sequencing input was peripheral blood. The sequence derives from a woman in her forties or fifties in a cohort sampled during active COVID-19. The chain couples TRBV10-1 to TRBJ2-4, with a weak D call TRBD2 (5 bases). CDR3 loop: CASSRGSEGIQYF. CDR3 bases: TGCGCCAGCAGTAGAGGATCCGAGGGCATTCAGTACTTC.